This T cell receptor beta chain stems from a study of cytomegalovirus exposure and HLA in healthy donors. In regard to this clone: Its antigen is not identified.

The primer mix had 60 Vbeta and 13 Jbeta primers. Here immunoSEQ multiplex PCR was the method, and the copy in TCRdb shows in-frame clones only, minus some. Here the sample spans 200,000 to 250,000 clones, approximately 82% being singletons. General study points: A reported reduction in N-insertions relative to the roughly 610-donor mean was seen in an Asian-associated ancestry cluster in a later analysis. Later, TCR association rates were found to vary by HLA locus, highest for DRB1 and lowest for HLA-C.

V shed 5 bases and J shed 1 base, with 17 bases lying between them. The germline V gene has CDR1 SGHVS and CDR2 FNYEAQ. The CDR3 covers 16 residues. These donors counted as nominally healthy when sampled, but unrecorded immune exposures were likely. The chain is built from TRBV7-6 and TRBJ1-2; D perhaps matches TRBD1 (5 bases). The clonotype comes from a middle-aged woman in good health and CMV-seronegative. Sequencing was carried out using PBMCs. The CDR3 loop is CASSPEGLTINYGYTF. The CDR3 bases are TGTGCCAGCAGCCCGGAGGGACTGACAATTAACTATGGCTACACCTTC.